This note documents a single T cell receptor (beta chain) sequence. The antigen remains undetermined. The record originates from a study of shared clonotypes between healthy human individuals. Study outcomes and limitations: Across a handful of donors, naive CD4 shared 4.5% to 6%, naive CD8 around 4%, memory CD4 over 2%, memory CD8 roughly 0.37%. The study drew on few donors, limiting represented genetic and exposure-history diversity.

The table came from immunoSEQ multiplex PCR; TCRdb's copy has only in-frame clones and leaves some out. Among roughly 220,000 clones, 65% were seen once, and the ten largest hold 11%. Donors were Caucasian adults residing in Nashville, Tennessee, USA. The sequenced material came from memory CD4+ T cells sorted from blood. The subset here: CD45RA-negative fraction. This sequence originates from a man aged 25-45 years in good health.

The CDR3 region is CSARWGTEAFF. CDR3 DNA sequence: TGCAGTGCTAGATGGGGCACTGAAGCTTTCTTT. The chain is built from TRBV20-1 and TRBJ1-1; D remains unclear. Trimming took 2 bases from V and 4 from J, leaving 5 bases between them. Germline V lookup: CDR1 DFQATT, CDR2 SNEGSKA (reference sequence). The CDR3 has 11 residues.